This is a list of T cell receptor beta chains from one sample in a study of blood T cell repertoires in COVID-19. The repertoire was sequenced with immunoSEQ multiplex PCR; TCRdb's copy has only in-frame clones and lacks some. The sample yields fewer than 300,000 clones, 75% to 95% seen once. Sequencing used PBMCs or T cells enriched from blood (not recorded which). The receptor set was obtained from a woman between 25 and 40 years old who had recovered from COVID-19. The CDR3 runs from the conserved cysteine through the conserved F or W. Fields, in order: V gene, clone size, D gene, J gene, CDR3 protein, CDR3 DNA. D genes are given only for firm matches. Size tells how often a clone was seen (once, few, many) or the class of an expanded clone, and some rows leave it out.

TRBV11-2	-	TRBD1	TRBJ2-1	CASSLRLDRGFNEQFF	TGTGCCAGCAGCTTAAGGCTGGACAGGGGTTTCAATGAGCAGTTCTTC
TRBV5-1	-	TRBD1	TRBJ2-2	CASSEGTGRFTGELFF	TGCGCCAGCAGTGAAGGGACAGGGCGTTTCACCGGGGAGCTGTTTTTT
TRBV5-1	-	-	TRBJ1-4	CASSWTTGATNEKLFF	TGCGCCAGCAGCTGGACCACAGGCGCAACTAATGAAAAACTGTTTTTT
TRBV9	-	TRBD1	TRBJ1-2	CASRGQGMMGYTF	TGTGCCAGCAGGGGACAGGGTATGATGGGCTACACCTTC
TRBV5-1	-	TRBD1	TRBJ2-7	CASLFNRQGYEQYF	TGCGCCAGCTTGTTTAATAGACAGGGTTACGAGCAGTACTTC
TRBV30	-	-	TRBJ2-7	CAWAPPAGEQYF	TGTGCCTGGGCCCCTCCCGCGGGCGAGCAGTACTTC
TRBV7-3	-	-	TRBJ2-7	CASSSHGGNYEQYF	TGTGCCAGCAGTTCTCACGGCGGAAACTACGAGCAGTACTTC
TRBV21-1	-	-	TRBJ2-3	CASSKSSGRTPRDTQYF	TGTGCCAGCAGCAAGTCTAGCGGGAGGACCCCCAGGGATACGCAGTATTTT
TRBV7-6	-	TRBD2	TRBJ2-5	CASSPAPLAGQETQYF	TGTGCCAGCAGCCCCGCCCCTCTAGCGGGCCAAGAGACCCAGTACTTC
TRBV7-8	once	TRBD1	TRBJ2-4	CASTPFRGQGINIQYF	TGTGCCAGCACCCCATTCCGTGGACAGGGAATAAACATTCAGTACTTC
TRBV13	-	-	TRBJ2-7	CASSLGGIEYEQYF	TGTGCCAGCAGCTTGGGCGGGATAGAGTACGAGCAGTACTTC
TRBV2	-	TRBD1	TRBJ1-1	CASSTGIGTEAFF	TGTGCCAGCTCGACAGGGATTGGCACTGAAGCTTTCTTT
TRBV4-1	-	-	TRBJ1-4	CASSPTTNEKLFF	TGCGCCAGCAGCCCCACAACTAATGAAAAACTGTTTTTT
TRBV30	-	-	TRBJ1-2	CAWSVLGRELLDGYTF	TGTGCCTGGAGTGTACTAGGTAGAGAGTTGCTCGATGGCTACACCTTC
TRBV9	-	TRBD1	TRBJ1-4	CASSVGTGVVEKLFF	TGTGCCAGCAGCGTAGGTACAGGGGTAGTTGAAAAACTGTTTTTT
TRBV28	-	TRBD2	TRBJ2-1	CASSLKAGGLGEQFF	TGTGCCAGCAGTTTAAAGGCGGGAGGGCTAGGGGAGCAGTTCTTC
TRBV5-1	few	-	TRBJ2-5	CASSLDGRGQETQYF	TGCGCCAGCAGCTTGGACGGCAGAGGTCAAGAGACCCAGTACTTC
TRBV20-1	-	-	TRBJ2-1	CSASTGKGYNEQFF	TGCAGTGCTAGTACCGGGAAGGGTTACAATGAGCAGTTCTTC
TRBV4-3	-	-	TRBJ1-4	CASSRQSGVGEKLFF	TGCGCCAGCAGCCGTCAATCAGGGGTAGGCGAAAAACTGTTTTTT
TRBV18	once	TRBD1	TRBJ2-1	CASSPPKWDRADEQFF	TGTGCCAGCTCACCACCGAAATGGGACAGGGCGGATGAGCAGTTCTTC
TRBV20-1	-	TRBD1	TRBJ1-2	CSARPTGGYTF	TGCAGTGCTAGGCCGACAGGGGGCTACACCTTC
TRBV29-1	once	-	TRBJ2-4	CSVGRNENIQYF	TGCAGCGTTGGCAGGAACGAAAACATTCAGTACTTC
TRBV6-5	-	TRBD1	TRBJ1-3	CASTLQGGSGNTIYF	TGTGCCAGCACCCTACAGGGGGGCTCTGGAAACACCATATATTTT
TRBV15	-	-	TRBJ2-3	CATSRGSLADTQYF	TGTGCCACCAGCAGAGGAAGTCTAGCAGATACGCAGTATTTT
TRBV5-1	-	TRBD1	TRBJ2-3	CASSFLQGAQTDTQYF	TGCGCCAGCAGCTTCCTACAGGGGGCGCAGACAGATACGCAGTATTTT
TRBV3-1/TRBV3-2	-	TRBD2	TRBJ2-1	CASSRGLAGAYNEQFF	TGTGCCAGCAGCAGGGGACTAGCGGGAGCCTACAATGAGCAGTTCTTC
TRBV9	-	-	TRBJ2-3	CASSPYTHTSTDTQYF	TGTGCCAGCAGCCCCTATACCCATACTAGCACAGATACGCAGTATTTT
TRBV19	-	TRBD2	TRBJ2-3	CASSIERGGWTQYF	TGTGCCAGTAGTATAGAGCGCGGGGGATGGACGCAGTATTTT
TRBV6-6	-	TRBD1	TRBJ1-3	CASRNRQGLTGNTIYF	TGTGCCAGCAGAAACCGACAGGGCCTAACTGGAAACACCATATATTTT